The sequence of this T cell receptor (beta chain) was determined in a study of cytomegalovirus exposure and HLA in healthy donors. General study points: The listing of some 170 TCR beta chains classed them as cytomegalovirus-associated.

CDR3 length equals 16 residues. With V trimmed by 5 bases and J by 1 base, 9 bases remained unmatched. Germline V gene lookup returns CDR1 SEHNR and CDR2 FQNEAQ (reference sequence). Remarks on this clone: Its specificity is unknown.

With 60 Vbeta and 13 Jbeta primers, the PCR was carried out. Some clones are missing from TCRdb's copy, which holds only in-frame ones; the method was immunoSEQ multiplex PCR. The repertoire holds over 100,000 clones, with 79% as singletons. The specimen was PBMCs. This TCR was recovered from a male donor in good health and CMV-seronegative. The chain links TRBV7-9 to TRBJ2-5; 8 bases agree with TRBD1. Here the CDR3 DNA reads TGTGCCAGCAGCCCTCGACAGGGGCTCGTCCAAGAGACCCAGTACTTC. It is translated as CASSPRQGLVQETQYF.